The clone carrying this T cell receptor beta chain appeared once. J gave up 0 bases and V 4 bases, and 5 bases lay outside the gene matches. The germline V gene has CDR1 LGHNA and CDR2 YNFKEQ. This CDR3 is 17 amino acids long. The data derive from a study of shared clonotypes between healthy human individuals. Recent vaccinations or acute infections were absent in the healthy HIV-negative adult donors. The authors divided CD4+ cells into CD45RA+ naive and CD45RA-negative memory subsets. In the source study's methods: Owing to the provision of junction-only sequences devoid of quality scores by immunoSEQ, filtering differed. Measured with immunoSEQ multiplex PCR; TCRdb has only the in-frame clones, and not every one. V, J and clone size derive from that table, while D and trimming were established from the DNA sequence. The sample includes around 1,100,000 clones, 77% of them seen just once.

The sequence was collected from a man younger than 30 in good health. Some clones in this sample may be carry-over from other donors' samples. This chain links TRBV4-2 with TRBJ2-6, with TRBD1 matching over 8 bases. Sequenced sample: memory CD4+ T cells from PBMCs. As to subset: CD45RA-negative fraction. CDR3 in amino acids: CASSPRTGNSGANVLTF. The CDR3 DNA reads TGTGCCAGCAGCCCTAGGACAGGGAACTCTGGGGCCAACGTCCTGACTTTC.